The clone carrying this T cell receptor beta chain appeared once. Germline CDR1 is MNHNY and CDR2 is SVGAGI (reference sequence). There are 15 residues in the CDR3. Trimming pared 7 bases from V and 0 bases from J, leaving 14 bases between. The sample is drawn from a study of OX40 agonist ivuxolimab in advanced cancers. Sequencing used immunoSEQ multiplex PCR; TCRdb keeps in-frame clones, though not all of them. This table has tens of thousands of clones, approximately 91% appearing once. The TCR was taken from an adult with an advanced solid tumor such as melanoma, head and neck, liver or kidney cancer. The sequencing here drew on CD4+ or CD8+ T cells sorted from blood, taken in a trial of the OX40 agonist ivuxolimab. The rearrangement joins TRBV6-6 to TRBJ2-3, with D perhaps given as TRBD1 or TRBD2 (5 bases each). The CDR3 here is CASILGPISTDTQYF. CDR3 DNA sequence: TGTGCCAGCATCCTGGGACCAATTAGCACAGATACGCAGTATTTT.